This passage covers 11 T cell receptor beta chains from one sample sequenced in a study of T cells in Graves' hyperthyroidism and ophthalmopathy. Template material for amplifying TCR beta CDR3 regions consisted of RNA transcripts. HTBI primers drove first-round RT-PCR of the TCR CDR3. MiXCR, applied by TCRdb to the multiplex PCR reads, yields one record per CDR3 protein. The sample lists approximately 530,000 distinct CDR3 sequences; approximately 16% were seen once. Sequenced sample: blood. These receptors came from a woman between 18 and 29 years old with Graves' hyperthyroidism.

The V and J genes are TRBV6-1 and TRBJ2-7; possibly TRBD2 for D (6 bases). This CDR3 region has 12 residues. V was pared by 10 bases and J by 4 bases, with 14 bases between. The germline CDR1 and CDR2 sequences are MNHNS and SASEGT. The CDR3 region has the DNA TGTGCCACTGGGGGGACCAGGTACGAGCAGTACTTC. It specifies CATGGTRYEQYF.

V usage is TRBV29-1 and J usage is TRBJ2-6, with no clear D. The CDR3 covers 13 residues. Germline V gene sequence: CDR1 SQVTM, CDR2 ANQGSEA. V was trimmed by 3 bases and J by 1 base, leaving 4 bases between them. The CDR3 bases are TGCAGCGTTGAGTCGTCTGGGGCCAACGTCCTGACTTTC. This codes for CSVESSGANVLTF.

This clonotype showed up many times. The chain combines TRBV7-9 with TRBJ2-2; a possible D gene is TRBD1 (6 bases). Deletions cut 2 bases from V and 1 base from J, with 8 bases between. The germline V gene has CDR1 SEHNR and CDR2 FQNEAQ (reference sequence). This CDR3 region has 15 residues. In DNA form, the CDR3 reads TGTGCCAGCAGCTTACCGGGACAGAACACCGGGGAGCTGTTTTTT. It specifies CASSLPGQNTGELFF.

This clonotype was detected many times. The chain uses TRBV28 and TRBJ2-1; 7 bases are shared with TRBD2. The CDR3 has 16 amino acids. CDR1 and CDR2 (germline): MDHEN, SYDVKM. Trimming at V came to 2 bases and at J to 7 bases, leaving 11 bases not matched to a gene. The CDR3 loop is CASSLLLTSKLNEQFF. In nucleotides, the CDR3 is TGTGCCAGCAGTTTACTTTTGACTAGCAAACTTAATGAGCAGTTCTTC.

This clonotype was seen ten or more times. V usage is TRBV20-1 and J usage is TRBJ2-7; TRBD2 agrees at 7 bases. Germline-derived CDR1 and CDR2 are DFQATT and SNEGSKA (reference sequence). CDR3 length: 15 residues. V lost 1 base, J lost 4 bases, and 10 bases stayed unmatched. CDR3 residues: CSARGGDGGWYEQYF. CDR3 nucleotide sequence: TGCAGTGCTAGAGGGGGGGACGGGGGGTGGTACGAGCAGTACTTC.

There are many counts of this clonotype. The chain uses TRBV20-1 and TRBJ2-7; perhaps TRBD2 as D (5 bases). Germline loops: CDR1 DFQATT, CDR2 SNEGSKA (reference sequence). CDR3 size: 13 residues. V shed 2 bases and J shed 2 bases, with 10 bases lying between them. CDR3 amino acids: CSARSDYPYEQYF. The CDR3 DNA reads as TGCAGTGCTAGATCCGACTACCCCTACGAGCAGTACTTC.

V and J are TRBV6-1 and TRBJ2-3; D not certain. The CDR3 runs 15 residues. Trimming pared 6 bases from V and 0 bases from J, leaving 13 bases between. Germline CDR1 and CDR2: MNHNS and SASEGT. The CDR3 is CASSRVRASTDTQYF. CDR3 in DNA: TGTGCCAGCAGCCGAGTCAGAGCTAGCACAGATACGCAGTATTTT.

The chain has TRBV19 and TRBJ1-3; weak D call: TRBD1 (5 bases). V was pared by 3 bases and J by 2 bases, with 5 bases between. The CDR3 is 13 residues long. Germline CDR1 is LNHDA and CDR2 is SQIVND (reference sequence). The CDR3 coding sequence is TGTGCCAGTAGTATGGGGGCTGGAAACACCATATATTTT. Protein product: CASSMGAGNTIYF.

This clonotype was seen at least ten times. The chain employs TRBV11-2 and TRBJ2-5; either TRBD1 or TRBD2 may supply D (5 bases each). The germline V gene encodes CDR1 SGHAT and CDR2 FQNNGV. Trimming pared 4 bases from V and 1 base from J, leaving 13 bases between. The CDR3 is 15 amino acids. The CDR3 sequence is CASSSDRDPQETQYF. CDR3 sequence (DNA): TGTGCCAGCAGCTCGGACCGGGACCCCCAAGAGACCCAGTACTTC.

A remark on this clonotype: It may be a read error: a sequence one base away is much more abundant. The chain couples TRBV7-6 to TRBJ2-7, with TRBD1 matching 7 bases. The V segment lost 2 bases and the J segment 5 bases; nucleotides outside the gene matches: 12. The CDR3 totals 16 residues. The V gene's germline CDR1 is SGHVS and CDR2 FNYEAQ. The CDR3 coding sequence is TGTGCCAGCAGCTTAAAAAATGGACAGGCATTCCACGAGCAGTACTTC. It codes for CASSLKNGQAFHEQYF.

This clonotype was counted ten times or more. The chain links TRBV7-9 to TRBJ2-1; weak D call: TRBD1 (6 bases). The CDR3 runs to 16 residues. The germline CDR1 and CDR2 sequences are SEHNR and FQNEAQ (reference sequence). V lost 4 bases, J lost 2 bases, and 15 bases lay in between. CDR3 bases: TGTGCCAGCAGCTCGAACCGGGACATAACCTACAATGAGCAGTTCTTC. Amino acid sequence: CASSSNRDITYNEQFF. The full variable domain, completed using reference TRBV7-9 and TRBJ2-1, is DTGVSQNPRHKITKRGQNVTFRCDPISEHNRLYWYRQTLGQGPEFLTYFQNEAQLEKSRLLSDRFSAERPKGSFSTLEIQRTEQGDSAMYLCASSSNRDITYNEQFFGPGTRLTVL.